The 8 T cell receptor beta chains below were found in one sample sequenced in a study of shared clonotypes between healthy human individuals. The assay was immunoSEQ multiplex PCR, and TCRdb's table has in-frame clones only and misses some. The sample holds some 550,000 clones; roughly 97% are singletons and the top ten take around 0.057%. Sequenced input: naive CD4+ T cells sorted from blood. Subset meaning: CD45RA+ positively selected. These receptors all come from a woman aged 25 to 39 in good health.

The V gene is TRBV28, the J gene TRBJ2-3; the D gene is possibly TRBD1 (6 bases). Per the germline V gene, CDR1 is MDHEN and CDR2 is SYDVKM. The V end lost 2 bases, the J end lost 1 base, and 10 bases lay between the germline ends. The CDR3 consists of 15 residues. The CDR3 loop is CASSLIQGGTDTQYF. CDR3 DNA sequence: TGTGCCAGCAGTTTAATACAGGGCGGCACAGATACGCAGTATTTT.

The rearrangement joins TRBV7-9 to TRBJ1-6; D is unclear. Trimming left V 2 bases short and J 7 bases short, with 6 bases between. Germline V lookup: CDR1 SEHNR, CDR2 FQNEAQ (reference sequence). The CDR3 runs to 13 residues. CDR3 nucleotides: TGTGCCAGCAGCTTATCAGTCAATTCACCCCTCCACTTT. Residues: CASSLSVNSPLHF.

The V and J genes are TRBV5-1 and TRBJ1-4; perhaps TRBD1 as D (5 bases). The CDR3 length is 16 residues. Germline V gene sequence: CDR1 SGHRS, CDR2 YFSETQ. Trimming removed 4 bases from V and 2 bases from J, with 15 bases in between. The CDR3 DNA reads TGCGCCAGCAGCCTGGGAGGGGATCAGACTAATGAAAAACTGTTTTTT. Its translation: CASSLGGDQTNEKLFF.

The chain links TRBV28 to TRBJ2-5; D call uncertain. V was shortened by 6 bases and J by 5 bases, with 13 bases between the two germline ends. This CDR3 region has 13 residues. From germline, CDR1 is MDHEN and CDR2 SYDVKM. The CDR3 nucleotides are TGTGCCAGCAGCCTCTCGGACGTGGAGACCCAGTACTTC. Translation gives CASSLSDVETQYF.

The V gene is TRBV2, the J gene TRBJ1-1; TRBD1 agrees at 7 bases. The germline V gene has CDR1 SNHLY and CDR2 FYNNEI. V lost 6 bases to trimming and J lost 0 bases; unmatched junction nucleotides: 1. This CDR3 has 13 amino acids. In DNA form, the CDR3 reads TGTGCCAGCAGCAGGGGGGTGAACACTGAAGCTTTCTTT. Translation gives CASSRGVNTEAFF.

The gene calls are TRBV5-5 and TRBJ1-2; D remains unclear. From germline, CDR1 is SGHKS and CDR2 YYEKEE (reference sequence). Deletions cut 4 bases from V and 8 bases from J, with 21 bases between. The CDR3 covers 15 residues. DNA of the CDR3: TGTGCCAGCAGCGTGGCGGTGGACGGTGGCCGAGGCTACACCTTC. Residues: CASSVAVDGGRGYTF.

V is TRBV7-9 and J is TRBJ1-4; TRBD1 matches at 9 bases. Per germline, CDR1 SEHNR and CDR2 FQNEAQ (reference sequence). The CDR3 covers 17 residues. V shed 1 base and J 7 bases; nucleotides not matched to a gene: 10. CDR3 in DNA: TGTGCCAGCAGCTTAGGCGTAGCGCGGGACAGGGTTGAAAAACTGTTTTTT. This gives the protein CASSLGVARDRVEKLFF.

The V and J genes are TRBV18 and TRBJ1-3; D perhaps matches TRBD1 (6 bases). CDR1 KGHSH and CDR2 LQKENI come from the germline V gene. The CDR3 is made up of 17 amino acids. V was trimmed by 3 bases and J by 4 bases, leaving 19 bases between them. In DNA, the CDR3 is TGTGCCAGCTCACCGGTCTACAGGGAACGTGGCGGAAACACCATATATTTT. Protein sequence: CASSPVYRERGGNTIYF.